A single sample is the source of the 32 T cell receptor beta chains below, sequenced in a study of OX40 agonist ivuxolimab in advanced cancers. Clones were read by immunoSEQ multiplex PCR, and TCRdb kept only the in-frame ones, dropping some. Of about 64,000 clones listed, roughly 89% were seen once; the top ten hold 0.7% to 0.9%. This material consisted of CD4+ or CD8+ T cells sorted from blood, taken in a trial of the OX40 agonist ivuxolimab. The receptors shown here come from an adult with an advanced solid tumor such as melanoma, head and neck, liver or kidney cancer.

This rearrangement joins TRBV5-1 to TRBJ2-7; the match to TRBD2 covers 8 bases. The V segment lost 3 bases and the J segment 6 bases; nucleotides outside the gene matches: 5. Germline values: CDR1 SGHRS, CDR2 YFSETQ. The CDR3 runs 13 residues. This CDR3 is CASSYGGDGEQYF. For the CDR3, the DNA is TGCGCCAGCAGCTACGGGGGGGACGGCGAGCAGTACTTC.

The V call is TRBV2, the J call TRBJ1-1; D gene uncertain. Germline-derived CDR1 and CDR2 are SNHLY and FYNNEI. The CDR3 has 14 residues. V lost 5 bases, J lost 1 base, and 11 bases lay in between. The CDR3 is CASSRTTTNTEAFF. In DNA form, the CDR3 reads TGTGCCAGCAGTCGGACCACCACGAACACTGAAGCTTTCTTT.

The rearrangement links TRBV30 to TRBJ2-5; D gene unclear. Per germline, CDR1 GTSNPN and CDR2 SVGIG (reference sequence). The CDR3 consists of 14 residues. Between the trimmed V and J ends, which lost 0 bases and 5 bases, there was a span of 13 bases. CDR3 in amino acids: CAWSVRTVVETQYF. The CDR3 bases are TGTGCCTGGAGTGTACGTACGGTGGTGGAGACCCAGTACTTC.

The chain employs TRBV4-1 and TRBJ2-2, with 8 bases lining up with TRBD2. With V trimmed by 4 bases and J by 3 bases, 7 bases remained unmatched. Germline V gene lookup returns CDR1 MGHRA and CDR2 YSYEKL. The CDR3 contains 16 residues. The CDR3 nucleotides read TGCGCCAGCAGCCCTCGGGGGGGATTGGACACCGGGGAGCTGTTTTTT. This gives the protein CASSPRGGLDTGELFF.

Regarding this clone: At one boundary the junction diverges from the germline segment, which might be a read error. The V call is TRBV30, the J call TRBJ1-3; D is unclear. Germline V gene lookup returns CDR1 GTSNPN and CDR2 SVGIG (reference sequence). The length of the CDR3 is 14 residues. CDR3 in DNA: TGTGCCTGGCGAGGGCCGAGCTCTGGAAACACCGTATATTTT. Translation: CAWRGPSSGNTVYF.

V usage is TRBV7-9 and J usage is TRBJ2-7; 10 nucleotides align to TRBD1. V lost 4 bases to trimming and J lost 6 bases; unmatched junction nucleotides: 9. Germline values: CDR1 SEHNR, CDR2 FQNEAQ (reference sequence). The CDR3 contains 15 residues. CDR3 bases: TGTGCCAGCAGCTCCCGAGTGGGACAGGGGATCGAGCAGTACTTC. Protein product: CASSSRVGQGIEQYF.

Here the CDR3 reads CASSTGAGGGDTQYF. CDR3 coding DNA: TGTGCCAGCAGCACCGGGGCAGGGGGTGGAGATACGCAGTATTTT. The chain employs TRBV9 and TRBJ2-3; 7 bases map to TRBD1. Trimming cost V 4 bases and J 5 bases; bases outside gene matches: 10. Germline CDR1 is SGDLS and CDR2 is YYNGEE. CDR3 length: 15 residues.

CDR3 coding DNA: TGCGCCAGCAGCTTAGGGACAGGGGGCGCCGAGCAGTACTTC. Residues: CASSLGTGGAEQYF. The chain carries TRBV5-1 and TRBJ2-7; 12 bases fit TRBD1. Germline loops: CDR1 SGHRS, CDR2 YFSETQ. This CDR3 has 14 amino acids. Losses at the gene ends were 2 bases for V and 6 bases for J; bases not matched to a gene: 3. Using reference TRBV5-1 and TRBJ2-7 for the parts outside the CDR3, the full variable domain is KAGVTQTPRYLIKTRGQQVTLSCSPISGHRSVSWYQQTPGQGLQFLFEYFSETQRNKGNFPGRFSGRQFSNSRSEMNVSTLELGDSALYLCASSLGTGGAEQYFGPGTRLTVT.

This chain links TRBV7-9 with TRBJ1-5; 9 bases are shared with TRBD1. CDR3 length: 12 residues. Per the germline V gene, CDR1 is SEHNR and CDR2 is FQNEAQ (reference sequence). After removal of 8 bases from V and 6 bases from J, the junction contained 2 bases not matched to a gene. CDR3 DNA sequence: TGTGCCAGCCAACAGGGGGCTCAGCCCCAGCATTTT. As protein: CASQQGAQPQHF.

The chain couples TRBV5-1 to TRBJ2-3; 10 nucleotides line up with TRBD1. The CDR3 has 14 residues. Looked up from germline, CDR1 is SGHRS and CDR2 is YFSETQ. With V trimmed by 4 bases and J by 4 bases, 3 bases remained unmatched. CDR3 nucleotide sequence: TGCGCCAGCAGCGCGACAGGGGGCCCAGATACGCAGTATTTT. It yields the protein CASSATGGPDTQYF.

The chain carries TRBV2 and TRBJ2-7; 9 bases agree with TRBD1. In germline, CDR1 is SNHLY, CDR2 FYNNEI. Trimming took 4 bases from V and 0 from J; bases not matched to a gene: 1. The CDR3 extends over 14 amino acids. The CDR3 protein is CASSGDRASYEQYF. The CDR3, as DNA: TGTGCCAGCAGTGGGGACAGGGCCTCCTACGAGCAGTACTTC. Drawing the rest from reference TRBV2 and TRBJ2-7, the complete variable domain is EPEVTQTPSHQVTQMGQEVILRCVPISNHLYFYWYRQILGQKVEFLVSFYNNEISEKSEIFDDQFSVERPDGSNFTLKIRSTKLEDSAMYFCASSGDRASYEQYFGPGTRLTVT.

The rearrangement uses TRBV30 and TRBJ2-3; D gene ambiguous. Germline loops: CDR1 GTSNPN, CDR2 SVGIG (reference sequence). The CDR3 covers 12 residues. Trimming removed 1 base from V and 10 bases from J, with 12 bases in between. The CDR3 DNA sequence: TGTGCCTGGAGTGAGGTCACGGATCCGCAGTATTTT. Amino acids: CAWSEVTDPQYF.

This clone occurred a few times. J is TRBJ1-1 and V is TRBV2; D gene uncertain. Germline-derived CDR1 and CDR2 are SNHLY and FYNNEI. Trimming shortened V by 7 bases and J by 4 bases, and 19 bases separated the two germline ends. The CDR3 is 15 residues long. The CDR3 nucleotides are TGTGCCAGCAATACGAGGAGGACCGAAGGCACTGAAGCTTTCTTT. Translation: CASNTRRTEGTEAFF.

The chain recombines TRBV30 with TRBJ1-5; the match to TRBD1 covers 8 bases. The CDR3 covers 17 residues. Germline-derived CDR1 and CDR2 are GTSNPN and SVGIG (reference sequence). V was pared by 0 bases and J by 2 bases, with 9 bases of the junction left unmatched. The CDR3 here is CAWSVRDRGGGNQPQHF. The CDR3, as DNA: TGTGCCTGGAGTGTTCGTGACAGGGGAGGAGGCAATCAGCCCCAGCATTTT.

The V call is TRBV21-1, the J call TRBJ2-7; the listed D gene, TRBD1, was not tested against the DNA. TRBV21-1 is tagged as a pseudogene. The CDR3 length is 15 residues. The CDR3 nucleotides are TGTGCCAGCAGACCCGGTTCGACAGGGGGCTACGAGCAGTACTTC. This encodes CASRPGSTGGYEQYF.

The chain is built from TRBV30 and TRBJ1-4; a weak D match, TRBD1 (5 bases). Germline CDR1 is GTSNPN and CDR2 is SVGIG (reference sequence). The V and J ends lost 5 bases and 10 bases respectively, with 14 bases between them. The CDR3 runs 12 residues. CDR3 sequence: CAWGGDGGKLFF. The CDR3 DNA is TGTGCCTGGGGGGGGGACGGCGGAAAACTGTTTTTT.

This rearrangement joins TRBV7-9 to TRBJ2-2, with 12 nucleotides matching TRBD2. Germline V gives CDR1 SEHNR, CDR2 FQNEAQ (reference sequence). J gave up 1 base and V 1 base, and 1 base lay outside the gene matches. The CDR3 contains 17 residues. In DNA form, the CDR3 reads TGTGCCAGCAGCTTAGGACTAGCGGGGGTGAACACCGGGGAGCTGTTTTTT. Protein product: CASSLGLAGVNTGELFF.

This rearrangement joins TRBV29-1 to TRBJ2-2; a possible D gene is TRBD1 (6 bases). V lost 5 bases and J lost 0, with 10 bases in between. CDR1 and CDR2 (germline): SQVTM, ANQGSEA. The CDR3 is 14 amino acids. The CDR3 here is CSVLGQTNTGELFF. For the CDR3, the DNA is TGCAGCGTTTTAGGACAGACGAACACCGGGGAGCTGTTTTTT.

V gene TRBV14 combines with J gene TRBJ2-2; weak D call: TRBD2 (5 bases). This CDR3 is built from 16 residues. Germline-derived CDR1 and CDR2 are SGHDN and FVKESK. Deletions cut 0 bases from V and 5 bases from J, with 13 bases between. The CDR3 reads CASSQELGIRTGELFF. CDR3 bases: TGTGCCAGCAGCCAAGAACTAGGGATTCGGACCGGGGAGCTGTTTTTT.

The rearrangement uses TRBV5-1 and TRBJ2-2; D possibly corresponds to TRBD2 (6 bases). V shed 6 bases and J shed 2 bases, with 11 bases lying between them. The CDR3 consists of 14 residues. Per the germline V gene, CDR1 is SGHRS and CDR2 is YFSETQ. The CDR3 is CASTGGGNTGELFF. CDR3 DNA sequence: TGCGCCAGCACTGGGGGAGGAAACACCGGGGAGCTGTTTTTT. Looking up the rest from reference TRBV5-1 and TRBJ2-2 gives the full variable domain: KAGVTQTPRYLIKTRGQQVTLSCSPISGHRSVSWYQQTPGQGLQFLFEYFSETQRNKGNFPGRFSGRQFSNSRSEMNVSTLELGDSALYLCASTGGGNTGELFFGEGSRLTVL.

The V call is TRBV11-1, the J call TRBJ1-1, with a tentative D call TRBD1 (5 bases). Germline CDR1 is SGHAT and CDR2 is FQDESV (reference sequence). This CDR3 contains 15 residues. V was cut by 5 bases and J by 2 bases, with 15 bases left in between. In nucleotides, the CDR3 is TGTGCCAGCAGCGCCACCGGGACCATAAACACTGAAGCTTTCTTT. Translation: CASSATGTINTEAFF.

This chain uses TRBV14 with TRBJ2-3, with 8 bases that match TRBD2. There are 15 residues in the CDR3. Losses at the gene ends were 4 bases for V and 3 bases for J; bases not matched to a gene: 6. Germline lookup yields CDR1 SGHDN and CDR2 FVKESK. The CDR3, as DNA: TGTGCCAGCAGCCCGGGAGGGTTAGGTACAGATACGCAGTATTTT. Translated: CASSPGGLGTDTQYF.

Note on this clone: At the DNA level, this CDR3 is encoded by other sequences in the same sample as well. This chain uses TRBV10-2 with TRBJ2-6; 8 nucleotides agree with TRBD2. The trim removed 8 bases at V and 4 bases at J, leaving 10 bases unmatched. The germline gives CDR1 WSHSY, CDR2 SAAADI. This CDR3 has 16 residues. Here the CDR3 reads CASSPGGGSGANVLTF. CDR3 bases: TGCGCCAGCTCCCCCGGGGGGGGATCCGGGGCCAACGTCCTGACTTTC.

This chain uses TRBV2 with TRBJ1-5; 9 bases line up with TRBD1. Losses at the gene ends were 7 bases for V and 0 bases for J; bases not matched to a gene: 4. CDR1 and CDR2 (germline): SNHLY, FYNNEI. CDR3 size: 15 residues. For the CDR3, the DNA is TGTGCCAGCACCTGGACAGGGGTTAGCAATCAGCCCCAGCATTTT. Translating gives CASTWTGVSNQPQHF.

The rearrangement uses TRBV19 and TRBJ2-3, with D possibly TRBD1 on 5 matching bases. Germline-derived CDR1 and CDR2 are LNHDA and SQIVND (reference sequence). V lost 3 bases, J lost 2 bases, and 12 bases lay in between. The CDR3 extends over 15 amino acids. CDR3 DNA sequence: TGTGCCAGTAGTATGGACAACCGGTACACAGATACGCAGTATTTT. Its protein is CASSMDNRYTDTQYF.

The rearrangement uses TRBV13 and TRBJ1-1; D is ambiguous. Germline V gene sequence: CDR1 PRHDT, CDR2 FYEKMQ (reference sequence). The CDR3 contains 13 residues. The germline V and J ends were trimmed by 5 bases and 1 base, with 8 bases remaining between them. The CDR3 DNA follows: TGTGCCAGCAGCCGTACAGCGAACACTGAAGCTTTCTTT. Translating it yields CASSRTANTEAFF.

This chain connects TRBV14 to TRBJ1-4, with 11 bases aligning to TRBD1. The V segment lost 4 bases and the J segment 4 bases; nucleotides outside the gene matches: 11. The CDR3 covers 18 residues. Germline V lookup: CDR1 SGHDN, CDR2 FVKESK. As DNA, the CDR3 is TGTGCCAGCAGCCGCACAGGACAGGGGGCACGCCGTAATGAAAAACTGTTTTTT. Its protein product is CASSRTGQGARRNEKLFF.

The J gene is TRBJ1-6, the V gene TRBV5-4, with D possibly being TRBD1 (5 bases). V was cut by 2 bases and J by 6 bases, with 9 bases left in between. This CDR3 has 14 residues. Germline loops: CDR1 SGHNT, CDR2 YYREEE (reference sequence). CDR3 coding DNA: TGTGCCAGCAGCTTTGACAGATTTAATTCACCCCTCCACTTT. Protein product: CASSFDRFNSPLHF.

This chain uses TRBV6-5 with TRBJ2-5; D possibly corresponds to TRBD2 (5 bases). Trimming pared 0 bases from V and 4 bases from J, leaving 15 bases between. The CDR3 spans 16 residues. Germline V gene sequence: CDR1 MNHEY, CDR2 SVGAGI. CDR3 DNA: TGTGCCAGCAGTTACTCAGGGTCCTCGGCGGGAGAGACCCAGTACTTC. This sequence encodes CASSYSGSSAGETQYF.

The chain combines TRBV5-8 with TRBJ1-5, with 7 bases matching TRBD1. The CDR3 is 15 amino acids. Trimming removed 2 bases from V and 6 bases from J; junction bases left unmatched: 8. Germline V gene lookup returns CDR1 SGHTS and CDR2 YDEGEE. In nucleotides, the CDR3 is TGTGCCAGCAGCTTCGGACAGGTTAAAAGTCAGCCCCAGCATTTT. Translation gives CASSFGQVKSQPQHF.

The chain recombines TRBV27 with TRBJ1-1, with TRBD1 matching 10 bases. Germline V gene sequence: CDR1 MNHEY, CDR2 SMNVEV (reference sequence). The V and J ends lost 6 bases and 1 base, in that order; junction bases with no gene match: 2. The CDR3 covers 14 residues. CDR3 protein: CASRRQGANTEAFF. CDR3 nucleotide sequence: TGTGCCAGCAGACGACAGGGGGCGAACACTGAAGCTTTCTTT.

The chain joins TRBV6-6 to TRBJ1-5, with D possibly being TRBD1 (6 bases). CDR1 is MNHNY and CDR2 is SVGAGI in the germline V gene (reference sequence). Trimming cost V 6 bases and J 4 bases, with 10 bases left between them. The CDR3 length is 13 residues. The CDR3 sequence is CASRMTGNQPQHF. The CDR3 DNA reads TGTGCCAGCAGGATGACAGGAAATCAGCCCCAGCATTTT.